Shown below are 2 T cell receptor beta chains from a single sample sequenced in a study of T-cell memory formation after mild COVID-19. TCRdb re-analysed the 5' RACE reads in MiXCR, keeping a single row per CDR3 protein. The repertoire holds under 300,000 distinct CDR3 sequences, with 15% to 20% as singletons. Material for sequencing was PBMCs or a T cell subset sorted from them (not recorded which). The receptors here all came from a man younger than 35 who had mild COVID-19 (a few samples of this study predate the infection). Cell type and time point are not known.

The chain carries TRBV15 and TRBJ1-5, with TRBD1 matching over 7 bases. Germline V lookup: CDR1 LNHNV, CDR2 YYDKDF (reference sequence). The trim removed 1 base at V and 4 bases at J, leaving 4 bases unmatched. The CDR3 spans 15 residues. CDR3 sequence: CATSRGGQVNQPQHF. In nucleotides, the CDR3 is TGTGCCACCAGCAGAGGCGGACAGGTAAATCAGCCCCAGCATTTT. Full variable domain (remainder filled in from reference TRBV15 and TRBJ1-5): DAMVIQNPRYQVTQFGKPVTLSCSQTLNHNVMYWYQQKSSQAPKLLFHYYDKDFNNEADTPDNFQSRRPNTSFCFLDIRSPGLGDTAMYLCATSRGGQVNQPQHFGDGTRLSIL.

On this clonotype itself: One end of the junction does not line up with germline, which may come from a read error. The chain employs TRBV29-1 and TRBJ1-2, with 10 bases identical to TRBD1. CDR3 length: 10 residues. Germline V gene data show CDR1 as SQVTM and CDR2 as ANQGSEA. The CDR3 sequence: CSVDGQGVAF. CDR3 DNA sequence: TGCAGCGTTGATGGACAGGGGGTCGCCTTC.